A single sample gave rise to the 8 T cell receptor beta chains below, sequenced in a study of T cell repertoires in cytomegalovirus infection (dated by TCRdb to the late 2010s). Sequenced on an Illumina HiSeq 1500. The public sequencing data were trimmed at Q25 with fastp and processed into clonotypes with MiXCR by TCRdb, which kept only in-frame beta chains. CDR3 protein sequences are deduplicated, and each keeps its most common genes and DNA. The sample includes approximately 500,000 distinct CDR3 sequences, with approximately 11% observed a single time. Roughly a tenth of the sample rests with the top ten. Sequencing used PBMCs. Receptor source: a human donor in good health (CMV status not recorded). Some clones in this sample may be carry-over from other donors' samples.

In DNA, the CDR3 is TGCAGCGTTGAAGACGGACAGGGAGTGGAAGCTTTCTTT. Its protein is CSVEDGQGVEAFF. This chain links TRBV29-1 with TRBJ1-1; 8 bases align to TRBD1. J lost 8 bases, V lost 0 bases, and 5 bases had no gene match. This CDR3 contains 13 residues. The germline V gene has CDR1 SQVTM and CDR2 ANQGSEA.

The V call is TRBV15, the J call TRBJ1-1; D unclear. Germline V gives CDR1 LNHNV, CDR2 YYDKDF (reference sequence). Trimming pared 4 bases from V and 0 bases from J, leaving 3 bases between. This CDR3 is built from 12 residues. Here the CDR3 DNA reads TGTGCCACCAGCACCCTGAACACTGAAGCTTTCTTT. It specifies CATSTLNTEAFF.

The table lists this clonotype with many counts. The chain carries TRBV5-4 and TRBJ1-2; 8 nucleotides agree with TRBD1. CDR3 length: 14 residues. CDR1 and CDR2 from the germline V gene are SGHNT and YYREEE (reference sequence). Germline trimming cut 4 bases from V and 3 bases from J; bases unmatched to any gene: 5. CDR3 DNA: TGTGCCAGCAGCCATGACAGGGGTGACTATGGCTACACCTTC. Translating gives CASSHDRGDYGYTF.

This clonotype has ten or more counts. V gene TRBV5-5 combines with J gene TRBJ2-1; 10 bases are a match to TRBD2. CDR3 size: 16 residues. In germline, CDR1 is SGHKS, CDR2 YYEKEE (reference sequence). Losses at the gene ends were 4 bases for V and 5 bases for J; bases not matched to a gene: 9. CDR3: CASSPSTSGSDNEQFF. As DNA, the CDR3 is TGTGCCAGCAGCCCTTCGACTAGCGGGTCTGACAATGAGCAGTTCTTC.

The chain uses TRBV6-4 and TRBJ2-3; 7 nucleotides match TRBD1. CDR1 is MRHNA, CDR2 SNTAGT, per germline. The CDR3 runs 13 residues. With V trimmed by 8 bases and J by 5 bases, 7 bases remained unmatched. The CDR3 sequence: CASGTGERDTQYF. The CDR3 DNA follows: TGTGCCAGCGGTACAGGGGAGAGAGATACGCAGTATTTT.

This clonotype showed up many times. The gene calls are TRBV10-3 and TRBJ1-6; 7 nucleotides align to TRBD1. The CDR3 covers 16 residues. The V and J ends lost 6 bases and 10 bases, in that order; junction bases with no gene match: 15. CDR1 ENHRY and CDR2 SYGVKD come from the germline V gene. DNA for the CDR3: TGTGCCATCAGGGGGACAGACGACGAACGTAGGTCACCCCTCCACTTT. Translated, it gives CAIRGTDDERRSPLHF.

J is TRBJ2-1 and V is TRBV20-1; D is perhaps TRBD2 (6 bases). Trimming shortened V by 2 bases and J by 0 bases, and 14 bases separated the two germline ends. The CDR3 contains 16 residues. Germline CDR1 and CDR2: DFQATT and SNEGSKA (reference sequence). The CDR3 loop reads CSARSAGPSSYNEQFF. DNA for the CDR3: TGCAGTGCTAGATCGGCGGGGCCCAGCTCCTACAATGAGCAGTTCTTC.

This clonotype has a count of ten or more. The genes are TRBV19 and TRBJ2-1; 7 bases match TRBD2. Trimming at V came to 5 bases and at J to 2 bases, leaving 9 bases not matched to a gene. The germline gives CDR1 LNHDA, CDR2 SQIVND (reference sequence). The CDR3 sequence is 16 residues long. The CDR3 bases are TGTGCCAGTAGTCCTCGTGAGCGGGAACCCTACAATGAGCAGTTCTTC. Its protein is CASSPREREPYNEQFF.